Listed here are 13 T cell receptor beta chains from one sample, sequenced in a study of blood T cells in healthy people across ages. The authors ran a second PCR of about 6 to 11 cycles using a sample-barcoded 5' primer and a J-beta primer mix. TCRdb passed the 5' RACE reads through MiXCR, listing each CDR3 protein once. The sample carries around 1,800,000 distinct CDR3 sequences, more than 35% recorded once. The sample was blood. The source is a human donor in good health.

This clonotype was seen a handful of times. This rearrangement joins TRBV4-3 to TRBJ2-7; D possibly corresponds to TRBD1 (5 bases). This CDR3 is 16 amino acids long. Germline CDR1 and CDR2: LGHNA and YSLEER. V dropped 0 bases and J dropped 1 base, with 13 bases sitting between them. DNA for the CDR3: TGCGCCAGCAGCCAAGATAGGACATCGATGTCCTACGAGCAGTACTTC. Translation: CASSQDRTSMSYEQYF.

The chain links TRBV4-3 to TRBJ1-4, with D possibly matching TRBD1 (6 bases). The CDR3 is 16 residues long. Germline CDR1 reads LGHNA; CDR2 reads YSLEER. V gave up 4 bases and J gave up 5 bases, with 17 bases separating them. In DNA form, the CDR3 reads TGCGCCAGCAGCCCGGGGGGAGCAGGGGAGAATGAAAAACTGTTTTTT. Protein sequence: CASSPGGAGENEKLFF.

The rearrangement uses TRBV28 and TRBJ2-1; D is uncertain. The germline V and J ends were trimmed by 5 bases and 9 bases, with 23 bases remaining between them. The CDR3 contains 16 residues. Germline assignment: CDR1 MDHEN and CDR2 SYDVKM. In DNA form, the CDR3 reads TGTGCCAGCAGTCCCACCCGGGCTACTACGACAAGTGAGCAGTTCTTC. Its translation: CASSPTRATTTSEQFF.

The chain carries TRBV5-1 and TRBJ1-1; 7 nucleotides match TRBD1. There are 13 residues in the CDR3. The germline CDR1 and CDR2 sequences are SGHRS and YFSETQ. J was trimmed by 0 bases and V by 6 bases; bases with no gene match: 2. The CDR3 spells CASKTGMNTEAFF. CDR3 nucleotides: TGCGCCAGCAAGACAGGGATGAACACTGAAGCTTTCTTT.

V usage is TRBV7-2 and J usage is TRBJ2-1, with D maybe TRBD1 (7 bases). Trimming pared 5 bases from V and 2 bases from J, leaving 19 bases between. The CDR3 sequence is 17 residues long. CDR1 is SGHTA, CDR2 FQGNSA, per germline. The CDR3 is CASSPVGAGQPYNEQFF. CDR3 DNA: TGTGCCAGCAGCCCGGTTGGGGCGGGACAGCCCTACAATGAGCAGTTCTTC.

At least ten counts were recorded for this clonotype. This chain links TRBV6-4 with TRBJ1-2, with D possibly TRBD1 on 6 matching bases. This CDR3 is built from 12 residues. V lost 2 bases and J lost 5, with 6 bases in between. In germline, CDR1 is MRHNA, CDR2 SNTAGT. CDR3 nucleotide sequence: TGTGCCAGCAGTGACCAGGGGTATGGCTACACCTTC. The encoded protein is CASSDQGYGYTF.

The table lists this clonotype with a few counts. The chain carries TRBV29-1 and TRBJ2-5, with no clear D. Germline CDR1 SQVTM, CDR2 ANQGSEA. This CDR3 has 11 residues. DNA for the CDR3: TGCAACGCTCTCCATATGAGGTCCCAGTACTTC. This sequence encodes CNALHMRSQYF.

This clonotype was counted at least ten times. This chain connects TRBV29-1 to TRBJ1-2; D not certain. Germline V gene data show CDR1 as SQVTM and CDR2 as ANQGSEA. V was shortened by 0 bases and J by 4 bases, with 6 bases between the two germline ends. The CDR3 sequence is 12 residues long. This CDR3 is CSVEDRIYGYTF. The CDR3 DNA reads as TGCAGCGTTGAAGACAGGATCTATGGCTACACCTTC.

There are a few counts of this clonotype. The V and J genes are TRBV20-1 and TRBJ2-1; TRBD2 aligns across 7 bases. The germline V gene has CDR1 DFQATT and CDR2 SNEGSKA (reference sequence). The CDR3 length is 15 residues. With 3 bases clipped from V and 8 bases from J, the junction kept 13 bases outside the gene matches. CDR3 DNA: TGCAGTGCTAGCTCCCCCTGGACTAGGCCTGATGAGCAGTTCTTC. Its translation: CSASSPWTRPDEQFF.

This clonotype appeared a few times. The CDR3 DNA reads TGTGCCAGCAGCGACAGAGTGTGGGCGCAGTATTTT. Amino acids: CASSDRVWAQYF. The chain is built from TRBV9 and TRBJ2-3, with no clear D. The germline V gene encodes CDR1 SGDLS and CDR2 YYNGEE. Trimming pared 3 bases from V and 10 bases from J, leaving 12 bases between. The CDR3 runs to 12 residues.

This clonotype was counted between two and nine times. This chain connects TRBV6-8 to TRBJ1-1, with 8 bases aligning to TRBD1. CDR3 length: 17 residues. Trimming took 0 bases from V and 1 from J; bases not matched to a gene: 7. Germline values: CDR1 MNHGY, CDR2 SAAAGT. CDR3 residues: CASSYSHRGSSNTEAFF. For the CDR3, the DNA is TGTGCCAGCAGTTACTCTCACAGGGGGTCCTCGAACACTGAAGCTTTCTTT.

CDR3 sequence (DNA): TGTGCCAGCAGCCAAGAGGCCAGGGACACTGAAGCTTTCTTT. Translated: CASSQEARDTEAFF. The chain uses TRBV4-2 and TRBJ1-1; weak D call: TRBD1 (5 bases). Trimming cost V 0 bases and J 3 bases, with 8 bases left between them. The CDR3 spans 14 residues. Germline CDR1 is LGHNA and CDR2 is YNFKEQ.

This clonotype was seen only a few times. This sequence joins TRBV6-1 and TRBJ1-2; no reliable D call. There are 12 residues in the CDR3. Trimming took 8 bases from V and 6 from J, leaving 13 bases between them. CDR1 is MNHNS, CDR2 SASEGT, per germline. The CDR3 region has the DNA TGTGCCAGCGGTCGGCAGGTAGATGGCTACACCTTC. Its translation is CASGRQVDGYTF.